The rows below give T cell receptor beta chains drawn from one sample of a study of blood T cell repertoires in COVID-19. The table came from immunoSEQ multiplex PCR; TCRdb's copy has only in-frame clones and leaves some out. The sample comprises approximately 150,000 clones, around nine tenths of which are singletons, and 8% to 9% rests with the top ten. Sequences were obtained from peripheral blood. The receptor source for this set is a woman between 50 and 59 years old with active or convalescent COVID-19. Both conserved end residues are part of each CDR3. Each record gives: clone size, V gene, J gene, D gene, CDR3 DNA, CDR3 protein. The D gene is left open where the match is weak. The size field is filled for only some rows; it gives once, few, many or a size class.

NA,TRBV5-4,TRBJ2-7,NA,TGTGCCAGCAGCTTGGAGCAGGGCTCCTACGAGCAGTACTTC,CASSLEQGSYEQYF
NA,TRBV11-2,TRBJ1-2,TRBD1,TGTGCCAGCAGCTGGGGACAGGGGGGGTATGGCTACACCTTC,CASSWGQGGYGYTF
NA,TRBV29-1,TRBJ1-4,TRBD1,TGCAGCGTTGAGGGACAGGGAAGCCTCGGTGAAAAACTGTTTTTT,CSVEGQGSLGEKLFF
NA,TRBV7-2,TRBJ1-2,TRBD1,TGTGCCAGCAGCACGGACAGGGGGAACACCTTC,CASSTDRGNTF
NA,TRBV7-2,TRBJ2-1,NA,TGTGCCAGCAGCTTAGTTGACCGCAGCGTAGGTGAGCAGTTCTTC,CASSLVDRSVGEQFF
NA,TRBV6-2/TRBV6-3,TRBJ1-2,NA,TGTGCCAGCAGCTATGCCTCCACGGATGGCTACACCTTC,CASSYASTDGYTF
few,TRBV5-5,TRBJ2-1,NA,TGTGCCAGCAGCTCAGGACTTAACCCCTCCTACAATGAGCAGTTCTTC,CASSSGLNPSYNEQFF
once,TRBV6-5,TRBJ2-7,TRBD2,TGTGCCAGCAGTTACCGTCGGACTAGCGGGGGCGAGCAGTACTTC,CASSYRRTSGGEQYF
NA,TRBV4-3,TRBJ1-3,NA,TGCGCCAGCAGCCAAAGATATCGGGTTACCTCTGGAAACACCATATATTTT,CASSQRYRVTSGNTIYF
NA,TRBV7-2,TRBJ2-5,NA,TGTGCCAGCAGTCCCAGCGGTACCCCTCAAGAGACCCAGTACTTC,CASSPSGTPQETQYF
NA,TRBV5-5,TRBJ1-2,NA,TGTGCCAGCAGCTTCGAGGGCCTCGGATCTTTCGCGGGCTACACCTTC,CASSFEGLGSFAGYTF
once,TRBV19,TRBJ1-5,NA,TGTGCCAGTAGTATTGAGCCCGGCGGTCAGCCCCAGCATTTT,CASSIEPGGQPQHF
NA,TRBV3-1/TRBV3-2,TRBJ2-7,NA,TGTGCCAGCAGCCAAGCGGGAAGTAGCTCCTACGAGCAGTACTTC,CASSQAGSSSYEQYF
NA,TRBV2,TRBJ1-2,NA,TGTGCCAGCAGTGACAGTGCCCTCCGTGGCTACACCTTC,CASSDSALRGYTF
NA,TRBV12-3/TRBV12-4,TRBJ1-2,NA,TGTGCCAGCAGTTTGACAGCCTATGGCTACACCTTC,CASSLTAYGYTF
NA,TRBV6-5,TRBJ2-1,TRBD2,TGTGCCAGCAGTTTGGGACTAGCTGGCTACAATGAGCAGTTCTTC,CASSLGLAGYNEQFF
NA,TRBV24-1,TRBJ2-5,NA,TGTGCCACCAGTGATCCCGCGAGCGGGCAAGAGACCCAGTACTTC,CATSDPASGQETQYF
NA,TRBV25-1,TRBJ1-1,NA,TGTGCCAGCAAGGGTAGCGTATTCATGAACACTGAAGCTTTCTTT,CASKGSVFMNTEAFF
NA,TRBV21-1,TRBJ1-1,NA,TGTGCCAGCAGCACGCAGGGGGCGCGGGACACTGAAGCTTTCTTT,CASSTQGARDTEAFF
NA,TRBV27,TRBJ2-7,NA,TGTGCCAGCAGTTTAGGAGTGACGGGCTACGAGCAGTACTTC,CASSLGVTGYEQYF
NA,TRBV5-1,TRBJ2-7,TRBD2,TGCGCCAGCAGCATGGGACTAGCGGGAGGAAGACCATACGAGCAGTACTTC,CASSMGLAGGRPYEQYF
NA,TRBV7-9,TRBJ2-5,TRBD2,TGTGCCAGCAGCTTATCGGGGGGGACCTACCAAGAGACCCAGTACTTC,CASSLSGGTYQETQYF
NA,TRBV27,TRBJ1-1,NA,TGTGCCAGCAGGAGGAATCTGGACACTGAAGCTTTCTTT,CASRRNLDTEAFF
NA,TRBV19,TRBJ1-1,NA,TGTGCCAGTAGTGCACGGGAGGTGGGGACTGAAGCTTTCTTT,CASSAREVGTEAFF
few,TRBV7-2,TRBJ2-3,NA,TGTGCCAGCAGTCGTTACACAGATACGCAGTATTTT,CASSRYTDTQYF
NA,TRBV28,TRBJ1-4,NA,TGTGCCAGCAGTCGGGGGGGAACTAATGAAAAACTGTTTTTT,CASSRGGTNEKLFF
NA,TRBV6-5,TRBJ1-2,TRBD1,TGTGCCAGCAGGGCGACAGGGCCAGAGTACTATGGCTACACCTTC,CASRATGPEYYGYTF
NA,TRBV12-3/TRBV12-4,TRBJ2-2,NA,TGTGCCAGCACCATGAACACCGGGGAGCTGTTTTTT,CASTMNTGELFF
once,TRBV6-1,TRBJ2-3,NA,TGTGCCAGCCGACCAGGGTCGGGCACAGATACGCAGTATTTT,CASRPGSGTDTQYF
once,TRBV19,TRBJ1-5,NA,TGTGCCAGTAGTACTCACCGGGTATCTAGCAATCAGCCCCAGCATTTT,CASSTHRVSSNQPQHF
NA,TRBV7-9,TRBJ1-1,TRBD1,TGTGCCAGCAGCTTTTTCCAGGGGGACACTGAAGCTTTCTTT,CASSFFQGDTEAFF
NA,TRBV15,TRBJ2-5,NA,TGTGCCACCAGCAGAGGGGGGGTACTAGAGACCCAGTACTTC,CATSRGGVLETQYF
NA,TRBV28,TRBJ1-1,TRBD1,TGTGCCAGCAGTTTAGGGACAGGGGGCTATAGCACTGAAGCTTTCTTT,CASSLGTGGYSTEAFF
NA,TRBV5-1,TRBJ2-7,TRBD2,TGCGCCAGCAGCACCCCCACCACAGGGGGACTAGCGGCAAACTCCTACGAGCAGTACTTC,CASSTPTTGGLAANSYEQYF
NA,TRBV5-1,TRBJ1-4,NA,TGCGCCAGCAGCTCCGGCGGGGGGAGGAATGAAAAACTGTTTTTT,CASSSGGGRNEKLFF
NA,TRBV27,TRBJ2-3,NA,TGTGCCAGCAGTTTAACACCAGGGGCAGATACGCAGTATTTT,CASSLTPGADTQYF
NA,TRBV27,TRBJ2-1,TRBD2,TGTGCCAGCAGTAAACTAGCGGGAGACGACAATGAGCAGTTCTTC,CASSKLAGDDNEQFF
NA,TRBV7-6,TRBJ1-1,NA,TGTGCCAGCAGCTTAGTGTCAGGGTTGAACACTGAAGCTTTCTTT,CASSLVSGLNTEAFF
once,TRBV7-2,TRBJ1-2,NA,TGTGCCAGCAGCCCGACAGGAATGGATGGCTACACCTTC,CASSPTGMDGYTF
NA,TRBV9,TRBJ1-2,TRBD1,TGTGCCAGCAGCCGTGTTGGGACAGGGGAAAGGCGAAACTATGGCTACACCTTC,CASSRVGTGERRNYGYTF
once,TRBV11-2,TRBJ1-6,NA,TGTGCCAGCAGCTCTGCGGGGGCGAGTGGTTCACCCCTCCACTTT,CASSSAGASGSPLHF
NA,TRBV28,TRBJ2-3,TRBD1,TGTGCCAGCAGTCCGGGGACAGGGGGCCGTTCCGTTACGCAGTATTTT,CASSPGTGGRSVTQYF
NA,TRBV7-9,TRBJ1-2,NA,TGTGCCAGCAGCTTGATAGCCGTGGCCGCTAACTATGGCTACACCTTC,CASSLIAVAANYGYTF
NA,TRBV7-2,TRBJ2-1,TRBD2,TGTGCCAGCAGCTTTGGACTAGCGGGGGGAAACAATGAGCAGTTCTTC,CASSFGLAGGNNEQFF